This passage covers 12 T cell receptor beta chains from one sample sequenced in a study of T-cell reconstitution after alpha-beta-depleted transplantation in children (dated by TCRdb to about 2016). The protocol used for the library was PCR. Sequencing took place on an Illumina HiSeq 2500. To normalize quantification of the TCRbeta repertoire, the TCR libraries were built with molecular barcoding that relied on unique molecular identifiers. TCRdb reprocessing: public reads trimmed at Q25 with fastp, clones called with MiXCR, in-frame beta chains kept. Rows are unified per CDR3 protein, each entry keeping the most common DNA and genes. For this sample there are about 260,000 distinct CDR3 sequences; under 9.5% appear just once. The top ten hold nearly 6.5% of the sample. The treatment or condition label for this specimen denotes: allogeneic hematopoietic cell transplantation with graft depleted of TCRalphabeta T cells and CD19 B cells.

The specimen comprised PBMCs, mostly from graft donor cells, sampled 180 days after TCRalphabeta/CD19-depleted stem cell transplant. Receptors were obtained from a male patient younger than 18 who had a stem cell transplant for acute lymphoblastic leukemia, so the T cells may come from the graft donor.

Many counts were recorded for this clonotype. V is TRBV7-9 and J is TRBJ2-5, with D unclear. CDR1 SEHNR and CDR2 FQNEAQ come from the germline V gene (reference sequence). The V end lost 1 base, the J end lost 2 bases, and 14 bases lay between the germline ends. This CDR3 has 16 residues. Here the CDR3 reads CASSLVMSVLQETQYF. The CDR3 bases are TGTGCCAGCAGCTTAGTGATGTCGGTCCTTCAAGAGACCCAGTACTTC.

This clonotype was seen at least ten times. The chain combines TRBV4-2 with TRBJ2-2; possibly TRBD1 for D (6 bases). This CDR3 is 15 amino acids long. V gave up 4 bases and J gave up 6 bases, with 15 bases separating them. Germline CDR1 LGHNA, CDR2 YNFKEQ. The CDR3 DNA follows: TGTGCCAGCAGCCCCGACAGGTTAAAGGCCGGGGAGCTGTTTTTT. It codes for CASSPDRLKAGELFF.

This clonotype was found a few times. V and J are TRBV6-1 and TRBJ1-1; tentatively, D is TRBD1 (5 bases). This CDR3 has 13 amino acids. V lost 4 bases to trimming and J lost 7 bases, with 13 bases between them. From germline, CDR1 is MNHNS and CDR2 SASEGT. As DNA, the CDR3 is TGTGCCAGCAGTGCTATAGGGGTTCTTGAAGCTTTCTTT. Amino acid sequence: CASSAIGVLEAFF.

This clonotype appeared many times. The rearrangement joins TRBV14 to TRBJ2-7; 9 bases agree with TRBD1. Germline V lookup: CDR1 SGHDN, CDR2 FVKESK. The CDR3 is 19 amino acids. The junction had 15 bases not matched to a gene; V was cut back by 0 bases and J by 3 bases. CDR3 coding DNA: TGTGCCAGCAGCCAAGACTCCGGGACAGGGACCCTCTCTCACTACGAGCAGTACTTC. Translation: CASSQDSGTGTLSHYEQYF.

This clonotype was picked up many times. This chain joins TRBV5-4 and TRBJ2-4, with D tentatively TRBD1 (6 bases). The CDR3 totals 15 residues. The V and J ends lost 4 bases and 0 bases respectively, with 11 bases between them. The V gene's germline CDR1 is SGHNT and CDR2 YYREEE (reference sequence). CDR3 loop: CASSMGASAKNIQYF. Written as DNA, the CDR3 is TGTGCCAGCAGCATGGGGGCATCAGCCAAAAACATTCAGTACTTC.

The sample holds a few counts of this clonotype. The chain couples TRBV18 to TRBJ1-1, with 9 positions matching TRBD1. The germline V gene has CDR1 KGHSH and CDR2 LQKENI. The CDR3 is 16 residues long. The V and J ends lost 3 bases and 7 bases, in that order; junction bases with no gene match: 12. The CDR3 DNA reads as TGTGCCAGCTCACCGCCCGGGACAGGGAGCAAGGGTGAAGCTTTCTTT. Translation gives CASSPPGTGSKGEAFF.

This clonotype was observed at least ten times. The chain couples TRBV5-1 to TRBJ2-1; TRBD2 aligns across 8 bases. Germline V gives CDR1 SGHRS, CDR2 YFSETQ. J gave up 0 bases and V 4 bases, and 12 bases lay outside the gene matches. The CDR3 contains 18 residues. CDR3 coding DNA: TGCGCCAGCAGCCTCCTTAAGGGGCGGGGGGCCTCCTACAATGAGCAGTTCTTC. Translated, it gives CASSLLKGRGASYNEQFF.

This clonotype showed up many times. The V call is TRBV5-1, the J call TRBJ2-1; no definite D call. Germline values: CDR1 SGHRS, CDR2 YFSETQ. The germline V and J ends were trimmed by 3 bases and 4 bases, with 17 bases remaining between them. The CDR3 length is 16 residues. The CDR3, as DNA: TGCGCCAGCAGCTGGACCGAGAGCTTGGGGTACAATGAGCAGTTCTTC. Its translation is CASSWTESLGYNEQFF.

This clonotype has a count of ten or more. The chain employs TRBV5-6 and TRBJ1-2; tentatively, D is TRBD1 (5 bases). V was pared by 1 base and J by 6 bases, with 7 bases between. The CDR3 contains 12 residues. Germline CDR1 is SGHDT and CDR2 is YYEEEE. CDR3 bases: TGTGCCAGCAGCTTGTCAGGGCATGGCTACACCTTC. It codes for CASSLSGHGYTF.

The V call is TRBV19, the J call TRBJ2-3; weak D call: TRBD1 (6 bases). The CDR3 is 16 amino acids. Germline CDR1 LNHDA, CDR2 SQIVND (reference sequence). V lost 4 bases, J lost 3 bases, and 17 bases lay in between. The CDR3 nucleotides read TGTGCCAGTAGTAGCGCGCCAGGGGTAGCAACAGATACGCAGTATTTT. Its translation is CASSSAPGVATDTQYF.

In this sample, this clonotype turned up many times. The rearrangement uses TRBV5-1 and TRBJ2-1, with 7 bases fitting TRBD1. CDR3 size: 16 residues. The V gene's germline CDR1 is SGHRS and CDR2 YFSETQ. With 3 bases clipped from V and 2 bases from J, the junction kept 8 bases outside the gene matches. CDR3 DNA sequence: TGCGCCAGCAGCTCCTTACAGGGGCAGCCCTACAATGAGCAGTTCTTC. Amino acids: CASSSLQGQPYNEQFF.

This clonotype was observed at least ten times. The chain carries TRBV24-1 and TRBJ2-1; 8 bases map to TRBD1. The CDR3 runs 15 residues. With 2 bases clipped from V and 5 bases from J, the junction kept 4 bases outside the gene matches. CDR1 is KGHDR and CDR2 is SFDVKD in the germline V gene. The CDR3 region has the DNA TGTGCCACCAGTGATTCCACGACAGGGGACAATGAGCAGTTCTTC. Its protein product is CATSDSTTGDNEQFF.